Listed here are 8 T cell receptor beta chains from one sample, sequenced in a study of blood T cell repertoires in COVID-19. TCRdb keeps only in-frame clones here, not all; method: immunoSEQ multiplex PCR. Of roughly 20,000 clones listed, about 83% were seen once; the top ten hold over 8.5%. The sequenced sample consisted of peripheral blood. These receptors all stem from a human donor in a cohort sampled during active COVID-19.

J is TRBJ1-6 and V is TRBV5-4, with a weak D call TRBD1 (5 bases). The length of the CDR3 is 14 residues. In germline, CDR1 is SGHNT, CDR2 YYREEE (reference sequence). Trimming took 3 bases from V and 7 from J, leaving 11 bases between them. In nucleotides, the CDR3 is TGTGCCAGCAGCTCAGGGTTCGGAAATTCACCCCTCCACTTT. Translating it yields CASSSGFGNSPLHF.

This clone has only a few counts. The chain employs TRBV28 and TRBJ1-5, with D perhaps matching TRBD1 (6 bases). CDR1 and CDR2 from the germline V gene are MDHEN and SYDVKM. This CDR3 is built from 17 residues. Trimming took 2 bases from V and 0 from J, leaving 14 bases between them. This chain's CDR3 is CASSLPVTGYSNQPQHF. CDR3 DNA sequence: TGTGCCAGCAGTTTACCCGTGACAGGCTATAGCAATCAGCCCCAGCATTTT.

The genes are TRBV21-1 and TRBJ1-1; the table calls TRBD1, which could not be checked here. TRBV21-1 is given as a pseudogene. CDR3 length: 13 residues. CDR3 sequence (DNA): TGTGCCAGAGAGACAGGAGTGAACACTGAAGCTTTCTTT. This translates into CARETGVNTEAFF.

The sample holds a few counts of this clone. CDR3 bases: TGTGCCAGCAGCAACGAGCGGGGACCCCATCAGCCCCAGCATTTT. Its translation: CASSNERGPHQPQHF. The chain uses TRBV7-2 and TRBJ1-5, with a weak D call TRBD1 (5 bases). CDR1 and CDR2 (germline): SGHTA, FQGNSA. V dropped 5 bases and J dropped 5 bases, with 16 bases sitting between them. The CDR3 sequence is 15 residues long.

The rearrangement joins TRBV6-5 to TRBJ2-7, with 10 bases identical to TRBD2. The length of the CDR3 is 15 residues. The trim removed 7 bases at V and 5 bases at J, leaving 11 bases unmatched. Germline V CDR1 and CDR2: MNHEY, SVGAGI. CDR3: CASTLGSSGSHEQYF. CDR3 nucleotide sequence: TGTGCCAGCACCCTTGGGTCTAGCGGGAGCCACGAGCAGTACTTC.

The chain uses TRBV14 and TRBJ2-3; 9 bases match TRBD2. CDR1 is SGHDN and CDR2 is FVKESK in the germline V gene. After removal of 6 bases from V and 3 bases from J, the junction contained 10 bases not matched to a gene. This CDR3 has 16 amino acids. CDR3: CASRKGKREVTDTQYF. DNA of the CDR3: TGTGCCAGCAGGAAAGGGAAGCGGGAGGTAACAGATACGCAGTATTTT.

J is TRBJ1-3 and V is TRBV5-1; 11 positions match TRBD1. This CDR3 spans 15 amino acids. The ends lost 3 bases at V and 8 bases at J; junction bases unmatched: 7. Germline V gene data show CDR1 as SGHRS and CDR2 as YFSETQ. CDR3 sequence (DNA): TGCGCCAGCAGCTCTGGACAGGGGGCAGGGGACACCATATATTTT. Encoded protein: CASSSGQGAGDTIYF.

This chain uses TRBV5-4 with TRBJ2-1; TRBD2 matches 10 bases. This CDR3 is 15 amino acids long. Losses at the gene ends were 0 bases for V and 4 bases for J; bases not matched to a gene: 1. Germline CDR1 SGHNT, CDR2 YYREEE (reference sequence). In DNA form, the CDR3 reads TGTGCCAGCAGCTTGGAACTAGCGGGGTACAATGAGCAGTTCTTC. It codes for CASSLELAGYNEQFF.